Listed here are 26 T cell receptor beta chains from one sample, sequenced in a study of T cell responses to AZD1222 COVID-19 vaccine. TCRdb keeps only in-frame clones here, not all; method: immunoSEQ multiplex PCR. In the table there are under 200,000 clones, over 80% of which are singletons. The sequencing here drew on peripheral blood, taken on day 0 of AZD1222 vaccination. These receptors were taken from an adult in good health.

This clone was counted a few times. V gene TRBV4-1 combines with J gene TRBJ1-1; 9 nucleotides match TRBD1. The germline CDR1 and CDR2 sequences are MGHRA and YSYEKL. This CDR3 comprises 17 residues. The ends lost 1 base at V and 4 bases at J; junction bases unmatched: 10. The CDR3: CASSQGSPGQGSTEAFF. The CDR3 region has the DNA TGCGCCAGCAGCCAAGGGTCTCCGGGACAGGGAAGCACTGAAGCTTTCTTT.

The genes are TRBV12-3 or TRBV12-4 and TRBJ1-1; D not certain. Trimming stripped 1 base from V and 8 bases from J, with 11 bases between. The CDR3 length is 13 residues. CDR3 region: CASSLDRAGEAFF. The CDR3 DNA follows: TGTGCCAGCAGTTTAGACCGAGCTGGCGAAGCTTTCTTT.

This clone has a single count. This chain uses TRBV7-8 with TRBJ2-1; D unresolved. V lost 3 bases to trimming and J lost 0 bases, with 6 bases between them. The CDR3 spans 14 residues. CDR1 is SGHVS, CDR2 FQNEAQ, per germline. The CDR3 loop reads CASSFSSSYNEQFF. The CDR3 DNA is TGTGCCAGCAGCTTCTCCAGCTCCTACAATGAGCAGTTCTTC.

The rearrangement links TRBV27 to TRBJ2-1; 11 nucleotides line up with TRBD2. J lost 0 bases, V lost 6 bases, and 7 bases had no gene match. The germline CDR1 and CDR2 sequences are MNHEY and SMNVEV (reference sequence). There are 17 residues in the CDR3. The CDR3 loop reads CASSNLAGGSSYNEQFF. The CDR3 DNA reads TGTGCCAGCAGCAACTTAGCGGGAGGGTCCTCCTACAATGAGCAGTTCTTC.

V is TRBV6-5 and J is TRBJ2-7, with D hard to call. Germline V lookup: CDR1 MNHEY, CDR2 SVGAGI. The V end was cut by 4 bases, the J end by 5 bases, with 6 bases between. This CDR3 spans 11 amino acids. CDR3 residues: CASSSPHEQYF. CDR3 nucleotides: TGTGCCAGCAGTTCCCCCCACGAGCAGTACTTC.

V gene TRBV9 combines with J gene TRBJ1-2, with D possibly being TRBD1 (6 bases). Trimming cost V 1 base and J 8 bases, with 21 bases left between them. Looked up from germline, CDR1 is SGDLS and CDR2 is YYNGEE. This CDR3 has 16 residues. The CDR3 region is CASSVNRRGRRRGYTF. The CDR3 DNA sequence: TGTGCCAGCAGCGTAAACCGGCGGGGGCGAAGACGGGGCTACACCTTC.

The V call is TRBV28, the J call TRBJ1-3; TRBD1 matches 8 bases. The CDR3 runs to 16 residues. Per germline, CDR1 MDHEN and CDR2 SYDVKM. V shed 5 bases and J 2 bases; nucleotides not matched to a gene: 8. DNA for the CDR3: TGTGCCAGCAGTCTCACGACAGGGGTTGCTGGAAACACCATATATTTT. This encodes CASSLTTGVAGNTIYF.

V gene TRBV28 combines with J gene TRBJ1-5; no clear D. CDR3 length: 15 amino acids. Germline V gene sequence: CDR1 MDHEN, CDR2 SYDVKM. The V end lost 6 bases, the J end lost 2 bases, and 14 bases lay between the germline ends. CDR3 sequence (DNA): TGTGCCAGCAGCCCCGGGGTAGTTGGCAATCAGCCCCAGCATTTT. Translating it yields CASSPGVVGNQPQHF.

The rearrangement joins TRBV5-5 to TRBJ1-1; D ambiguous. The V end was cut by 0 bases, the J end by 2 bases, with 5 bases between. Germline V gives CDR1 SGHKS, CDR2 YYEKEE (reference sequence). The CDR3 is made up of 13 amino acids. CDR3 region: CASSLGGNTEAFF. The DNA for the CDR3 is TGTGCCAGCAGCTTGGGGGGTAACACTGAAGCTTTCTTT.

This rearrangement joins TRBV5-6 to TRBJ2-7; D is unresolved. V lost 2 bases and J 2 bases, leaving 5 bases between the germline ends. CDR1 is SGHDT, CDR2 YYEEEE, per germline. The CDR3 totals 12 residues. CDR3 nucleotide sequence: TGTGCCAGCAGCTTAGAAGCCTACGAGCAGTACTTC. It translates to CASSLEAYEQYF.

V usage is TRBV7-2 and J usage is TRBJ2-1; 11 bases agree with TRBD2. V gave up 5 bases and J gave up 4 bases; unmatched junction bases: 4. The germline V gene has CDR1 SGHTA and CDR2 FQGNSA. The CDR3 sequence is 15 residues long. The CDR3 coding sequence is TGTGCCAGCAGCATTAGCGGGGGGGCGTACAATGAGCAGTTCTTC. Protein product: CASSISGGAYNEQFF.

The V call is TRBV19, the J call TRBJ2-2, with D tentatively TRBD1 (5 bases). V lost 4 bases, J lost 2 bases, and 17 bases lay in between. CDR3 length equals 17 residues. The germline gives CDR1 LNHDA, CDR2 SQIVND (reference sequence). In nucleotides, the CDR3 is TGTGCCAGTAGTAGGTGGCAGGGCGGAGATAACACCGGGGAGCTGTTTTTT. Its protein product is CASSRWQGGDNTGELFF.

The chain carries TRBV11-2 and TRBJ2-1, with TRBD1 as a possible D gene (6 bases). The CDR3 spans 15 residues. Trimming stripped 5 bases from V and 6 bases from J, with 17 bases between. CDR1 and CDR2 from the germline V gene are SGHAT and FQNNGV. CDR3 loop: CASSPGTSNGNEQFF. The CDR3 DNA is TGTGCCAGCAGCCCCGGGACATCGAACGGCAATGAGCAGTTCTTC.

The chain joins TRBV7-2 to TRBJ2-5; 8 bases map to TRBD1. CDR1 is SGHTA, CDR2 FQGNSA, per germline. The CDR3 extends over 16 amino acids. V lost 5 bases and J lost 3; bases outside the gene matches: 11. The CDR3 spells CASSLNPGTGKETQYF. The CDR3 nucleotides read TGTGCCAGCAGCCTAAACCCCGGGACAGGCAAAGAGACCCAGTACTTC.

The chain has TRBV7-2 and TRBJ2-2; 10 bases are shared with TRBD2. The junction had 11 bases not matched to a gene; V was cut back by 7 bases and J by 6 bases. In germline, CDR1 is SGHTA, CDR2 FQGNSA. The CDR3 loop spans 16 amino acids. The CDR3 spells CASKTPGLAGAGELFF. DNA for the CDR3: TGTGCCAGCAAAACTCCTGGGCTAGCGGGAGCCGGGGAGCTGTTTTTT.

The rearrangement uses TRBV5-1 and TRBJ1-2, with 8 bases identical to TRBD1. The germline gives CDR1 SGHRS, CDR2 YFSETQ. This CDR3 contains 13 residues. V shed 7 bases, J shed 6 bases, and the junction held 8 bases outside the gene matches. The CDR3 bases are TGCGCCAGCGGACCTACAGGGGGGAATGGCTACACCTTC. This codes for CASGPTGGNGYTF. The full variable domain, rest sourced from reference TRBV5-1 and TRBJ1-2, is KAGVTQTPRYLIKTRGQQVTLSCSPISGHRSVSWYQQTPGQGLQFLFEYFSETQRNKGNFPGRFSGRQFSNSRSEMNVSTLELGDSALYLCASGPTGGNGYTFGSGTRLTVV.

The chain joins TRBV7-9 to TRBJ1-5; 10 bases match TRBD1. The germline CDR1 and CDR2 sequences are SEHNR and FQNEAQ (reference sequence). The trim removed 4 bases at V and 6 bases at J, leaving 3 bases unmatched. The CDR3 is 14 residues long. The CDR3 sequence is CASSWGDRGQPQHF. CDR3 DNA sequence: TGTGCCAGCAGCTGGGGGGACAGGGGTCAGCCCCAGCATTTT.

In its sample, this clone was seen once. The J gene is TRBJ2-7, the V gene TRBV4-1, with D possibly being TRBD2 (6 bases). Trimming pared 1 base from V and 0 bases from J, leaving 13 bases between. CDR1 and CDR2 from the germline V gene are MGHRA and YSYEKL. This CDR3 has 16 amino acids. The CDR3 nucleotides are TGCGCCAGCAGCCAAGTTACGGGACTCAGCTCCTACGAGCAGTACTTC. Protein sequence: CASSQVTGLSSYEQYF.

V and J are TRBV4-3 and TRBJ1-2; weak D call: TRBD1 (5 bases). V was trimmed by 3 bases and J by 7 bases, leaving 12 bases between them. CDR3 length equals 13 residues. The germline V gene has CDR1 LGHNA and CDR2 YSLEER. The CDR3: CASSQGGGSGYTF. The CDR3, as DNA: TGCGCCAGCAGCCAGGGCGGGGGAAGTGGCTACACCTTC.

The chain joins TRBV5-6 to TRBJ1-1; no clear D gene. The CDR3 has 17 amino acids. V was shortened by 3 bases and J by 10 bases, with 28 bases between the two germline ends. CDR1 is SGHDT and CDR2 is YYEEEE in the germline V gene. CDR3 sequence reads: CASSSILSPQPVEVAFF. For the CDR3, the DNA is TGTGCCAGCAGCTCGATCCTTTCACCCCAGCCCGTGGAGGTAGCTTTCTTT.

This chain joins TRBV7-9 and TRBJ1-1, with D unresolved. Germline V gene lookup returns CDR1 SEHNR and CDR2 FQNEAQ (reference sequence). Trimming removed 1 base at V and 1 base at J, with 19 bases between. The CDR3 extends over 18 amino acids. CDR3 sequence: CASSLELGLFGPNTEAFF. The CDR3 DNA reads TGTGCCAGCAGCTTAGAGTTGGGTCTCTTCGGGCCGAACACTGAAGCTTTCTTT.

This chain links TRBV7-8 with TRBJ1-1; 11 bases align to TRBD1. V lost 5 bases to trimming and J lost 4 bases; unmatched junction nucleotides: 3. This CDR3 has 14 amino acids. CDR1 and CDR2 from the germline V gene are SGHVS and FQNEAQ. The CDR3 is CASSIGTGGTEAFF. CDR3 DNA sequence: TGTGCCAGCAGCATCGGGACAGGGGGCACTGAAGCTTTCTTT.

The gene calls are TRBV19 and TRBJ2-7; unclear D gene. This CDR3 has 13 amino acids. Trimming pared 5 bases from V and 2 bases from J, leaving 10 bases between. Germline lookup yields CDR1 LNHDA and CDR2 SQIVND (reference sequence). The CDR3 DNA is TGTGCCAGTAGTCTCACACAGACCTACGAGCAGTACTTC. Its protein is CASSLTQTYEQYF.

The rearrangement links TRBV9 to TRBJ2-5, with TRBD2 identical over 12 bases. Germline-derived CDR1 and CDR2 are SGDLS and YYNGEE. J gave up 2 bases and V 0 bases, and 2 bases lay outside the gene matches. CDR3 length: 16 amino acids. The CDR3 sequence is CASSVGTSGVQETQYF. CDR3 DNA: TGTGCCAGCAGCGTAGGGACTAGCGGGGTACAAGAGACCCAGTACTTC.

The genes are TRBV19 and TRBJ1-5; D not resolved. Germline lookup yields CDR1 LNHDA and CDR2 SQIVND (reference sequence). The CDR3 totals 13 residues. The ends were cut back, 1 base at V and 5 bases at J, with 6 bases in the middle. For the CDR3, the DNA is TGTGCCAGTAGTATAGTTGGTTATCAGCCCCAGCATTTT. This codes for CASSIVGYQPQHF.

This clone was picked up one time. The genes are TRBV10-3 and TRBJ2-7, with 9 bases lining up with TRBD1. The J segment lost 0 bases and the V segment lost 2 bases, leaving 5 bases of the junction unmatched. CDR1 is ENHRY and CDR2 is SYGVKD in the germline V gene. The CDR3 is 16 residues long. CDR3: CAISEPGQGVSYEQYF. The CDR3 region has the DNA TGTGCCATCAGTGAGCCGGGACAGGGAGTCTCCTACGAGCAGTACTTC.